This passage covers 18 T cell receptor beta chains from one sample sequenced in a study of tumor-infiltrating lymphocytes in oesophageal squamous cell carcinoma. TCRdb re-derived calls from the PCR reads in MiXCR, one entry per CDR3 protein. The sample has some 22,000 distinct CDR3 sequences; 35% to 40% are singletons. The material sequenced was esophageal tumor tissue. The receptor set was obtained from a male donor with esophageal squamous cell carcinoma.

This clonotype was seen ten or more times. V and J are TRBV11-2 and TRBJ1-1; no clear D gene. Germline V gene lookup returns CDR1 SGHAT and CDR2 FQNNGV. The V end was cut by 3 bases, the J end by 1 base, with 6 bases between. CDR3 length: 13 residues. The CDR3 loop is CASSFNRNTEAFF. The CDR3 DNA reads TGTGCCAGCAGCTTCAACCGGAACACTGAAGCTTTCTTT.

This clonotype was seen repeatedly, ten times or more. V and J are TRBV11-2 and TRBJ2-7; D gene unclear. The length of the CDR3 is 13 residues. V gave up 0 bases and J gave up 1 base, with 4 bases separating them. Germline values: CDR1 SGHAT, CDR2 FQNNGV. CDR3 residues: CASSLDRSYEQYF. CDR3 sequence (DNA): TGTGCCAGCAGCTTAGACCGGTCCTACGAGCAGTACTTC.

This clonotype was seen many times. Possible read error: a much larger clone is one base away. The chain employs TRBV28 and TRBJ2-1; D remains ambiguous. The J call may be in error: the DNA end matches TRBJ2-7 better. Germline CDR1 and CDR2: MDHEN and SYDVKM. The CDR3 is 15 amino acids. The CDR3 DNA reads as TGTGCCAGCAGTTTGGCCGGACGGACCGACAATGAGCAGTACTTC. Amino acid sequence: CASSLAGRTDNEQYF.

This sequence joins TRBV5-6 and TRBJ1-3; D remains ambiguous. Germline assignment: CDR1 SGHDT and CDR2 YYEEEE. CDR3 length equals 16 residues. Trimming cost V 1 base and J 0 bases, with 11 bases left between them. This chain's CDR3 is CASSLFGQHSGNTIYF. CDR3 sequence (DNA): TGTGCCAGCAGCTTGTTTGGCCAGCACTCTGGAAACACCATATATTTT. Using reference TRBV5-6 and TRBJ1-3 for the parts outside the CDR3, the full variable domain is DAGVTQSPTHLIKTRGQQVTLRCSPKSGHDTVSWYQQALGQGPQFIFQYYEEEERQRGNFPDRFSGHQFPNYSSELNVNALLLGDSALYLCASSLFGQHSGNTIYFGEGSWLTVV.

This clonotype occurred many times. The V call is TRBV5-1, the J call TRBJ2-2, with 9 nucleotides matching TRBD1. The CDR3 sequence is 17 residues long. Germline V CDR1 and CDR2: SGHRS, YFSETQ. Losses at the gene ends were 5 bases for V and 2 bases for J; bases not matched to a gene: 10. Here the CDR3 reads CASRPGTGPLNTGELFF. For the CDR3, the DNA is TGCGCCAGCAGGCCCGGGACAGGGCCCCTAAACACCGGGGAGCTGTTTTTT.

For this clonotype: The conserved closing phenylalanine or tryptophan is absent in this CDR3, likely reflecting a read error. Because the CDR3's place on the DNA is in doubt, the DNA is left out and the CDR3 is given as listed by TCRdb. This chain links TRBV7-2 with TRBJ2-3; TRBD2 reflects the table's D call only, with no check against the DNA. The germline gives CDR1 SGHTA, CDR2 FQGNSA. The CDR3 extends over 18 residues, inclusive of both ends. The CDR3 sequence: CASSLGGGSSAETQYFGP.

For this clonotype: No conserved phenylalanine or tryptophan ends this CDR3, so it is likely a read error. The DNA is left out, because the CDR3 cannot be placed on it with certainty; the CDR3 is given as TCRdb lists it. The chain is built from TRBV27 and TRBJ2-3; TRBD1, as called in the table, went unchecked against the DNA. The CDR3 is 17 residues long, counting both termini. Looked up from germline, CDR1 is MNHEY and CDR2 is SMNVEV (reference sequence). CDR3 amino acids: CASSPRQGFPMATPSVR.

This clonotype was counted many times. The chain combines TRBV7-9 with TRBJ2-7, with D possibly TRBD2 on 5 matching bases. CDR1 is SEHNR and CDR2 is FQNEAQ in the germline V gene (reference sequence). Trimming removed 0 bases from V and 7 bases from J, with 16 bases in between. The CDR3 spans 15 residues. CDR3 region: CASSLAGRLASEQYF. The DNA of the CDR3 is TGTGCCAGCAGCTTAGCGGGCCGGCTAGCCAGTGAGCAGTACTTC. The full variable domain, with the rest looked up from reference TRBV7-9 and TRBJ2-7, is DTGVSQNPRHKITKRGQNVTFRCDPISEHNRLYWYRQTLGQGPEFLTYFQNEAQLEKSRLLSDRFSAERPKGSFSTLEIQRTEQGDSAMYLCASSLAGRLASEQYFGPGTRLTVT.

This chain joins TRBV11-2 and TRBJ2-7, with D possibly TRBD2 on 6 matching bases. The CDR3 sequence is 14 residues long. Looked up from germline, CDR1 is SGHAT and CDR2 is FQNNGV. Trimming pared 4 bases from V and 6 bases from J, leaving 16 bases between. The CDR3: CASSSPARGGEQYF. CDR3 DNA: TGTGCCAGCAGCTCCCCGGCAAGGGGAGGCGAGCAGTACTTC.

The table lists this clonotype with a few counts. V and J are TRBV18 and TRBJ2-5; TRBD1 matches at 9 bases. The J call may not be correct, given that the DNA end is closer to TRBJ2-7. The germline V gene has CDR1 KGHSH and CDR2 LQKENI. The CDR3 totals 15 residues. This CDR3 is CASSPPYRGPYEQYF. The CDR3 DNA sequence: TGTGCCAGCTCACCACCGTACAGGGGGCCCTACGAGCAGTACTTC.

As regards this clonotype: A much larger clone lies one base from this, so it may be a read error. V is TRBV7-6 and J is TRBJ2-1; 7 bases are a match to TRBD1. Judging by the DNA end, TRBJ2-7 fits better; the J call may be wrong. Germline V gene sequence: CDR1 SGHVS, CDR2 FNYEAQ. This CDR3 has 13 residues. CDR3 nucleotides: TGTGCCAGCAGCTTCGACAGGGACAATGAGCAGTACTTC. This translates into CASSFDRDNEQYF.

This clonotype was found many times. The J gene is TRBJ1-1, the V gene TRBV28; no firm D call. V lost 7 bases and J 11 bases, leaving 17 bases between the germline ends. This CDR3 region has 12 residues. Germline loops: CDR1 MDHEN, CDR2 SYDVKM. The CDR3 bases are TGTGCCAGCACCGCCGAGGGCCGTCAGGCTTTCTTT. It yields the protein CASTAEGRQAFF.

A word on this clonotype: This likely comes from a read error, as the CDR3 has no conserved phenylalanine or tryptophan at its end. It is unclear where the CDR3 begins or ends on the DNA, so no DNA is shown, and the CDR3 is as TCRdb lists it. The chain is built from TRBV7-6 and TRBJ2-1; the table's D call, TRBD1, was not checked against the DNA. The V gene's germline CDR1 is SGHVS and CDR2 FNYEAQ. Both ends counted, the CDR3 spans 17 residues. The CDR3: CASSPTGTGGTEAFFGN.

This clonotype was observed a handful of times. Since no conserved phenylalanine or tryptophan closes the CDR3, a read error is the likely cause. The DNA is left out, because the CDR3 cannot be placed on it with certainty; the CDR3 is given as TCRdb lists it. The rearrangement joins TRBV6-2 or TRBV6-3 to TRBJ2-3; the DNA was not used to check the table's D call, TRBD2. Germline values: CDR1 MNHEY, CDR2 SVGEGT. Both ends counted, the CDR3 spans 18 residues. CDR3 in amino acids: CASSYSPAGLPYGYTFGS.

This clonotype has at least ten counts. The CDR3 reads CASSLDQTAQYF. The CDR3 DNA reads TGTGCCAGCAGTTTAGATCAGACGGCGCAGTACTTC. The V and J genes are TRBV28 and TRBJ2-5, with unresolved D. V was trimmed by 2 bases and J by 11 bases, leaving 12 bases between them. This CDR3 has 12 residues. Per the germline V gene, CDR1 is MDHEN and CDR2 is SYDVKM.

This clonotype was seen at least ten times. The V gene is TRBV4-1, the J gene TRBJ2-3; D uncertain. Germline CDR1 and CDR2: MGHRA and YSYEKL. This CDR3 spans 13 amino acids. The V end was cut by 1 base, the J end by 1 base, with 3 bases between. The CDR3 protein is CASSQVGTDTQYF. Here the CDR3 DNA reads TGCGCCAGCAGCCAAGTGGGCACAGATACGCAGTATTTT.

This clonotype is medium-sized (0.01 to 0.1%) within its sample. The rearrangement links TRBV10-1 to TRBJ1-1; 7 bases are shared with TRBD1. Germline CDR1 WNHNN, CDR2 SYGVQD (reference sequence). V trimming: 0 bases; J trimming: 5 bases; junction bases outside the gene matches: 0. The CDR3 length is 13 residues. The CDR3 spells CASSESQGTEAFF. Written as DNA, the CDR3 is TGCGCCAGCAGTGAGTCACAGGGGACTGAAGCTTTCTTT.

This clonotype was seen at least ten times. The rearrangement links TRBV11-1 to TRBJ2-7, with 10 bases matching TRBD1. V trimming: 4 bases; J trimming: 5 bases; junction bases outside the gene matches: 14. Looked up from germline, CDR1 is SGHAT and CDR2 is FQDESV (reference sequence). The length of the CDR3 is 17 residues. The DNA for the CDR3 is TGTGCCAGCAGCTCCCCCCAGACAGGGGGCTTGGGTAACGAGCAGTACTTC. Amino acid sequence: CASSSPQTGGLGNEQYF.